One TCR beta chain is described in this entry. The protocol was immunoSEQ multiplex PCR, while the TCRdb copy is restricted to in-frame clones and leaves out a portion. This table has about 430,000 clones, roughly 84% appearing once. The sample is drawn from a study of blood T cell repertoires in COVID-19. The CDR3 consists of 15 residues. The V and J ends lost 3 bases and 2 bases respectively, with 13 bases between them. Germline V gives CDR1 MNHNS, CDR2 SASEGT. The material sequenced was PBMCs or T cells enriched from blood (not recorded which). The chain couples TRBV6-1 to TRBJ1-2; D remains unclear. This TCR was recovered from a woman under 30 who had been exposed to COVID-19. The CDR3 coding sequence is TGTGCCAGCAGTGATGTGGCGGGAACCAACTATGGCTACACCTTC. This translates into CASSDVAGTNYGYTF.